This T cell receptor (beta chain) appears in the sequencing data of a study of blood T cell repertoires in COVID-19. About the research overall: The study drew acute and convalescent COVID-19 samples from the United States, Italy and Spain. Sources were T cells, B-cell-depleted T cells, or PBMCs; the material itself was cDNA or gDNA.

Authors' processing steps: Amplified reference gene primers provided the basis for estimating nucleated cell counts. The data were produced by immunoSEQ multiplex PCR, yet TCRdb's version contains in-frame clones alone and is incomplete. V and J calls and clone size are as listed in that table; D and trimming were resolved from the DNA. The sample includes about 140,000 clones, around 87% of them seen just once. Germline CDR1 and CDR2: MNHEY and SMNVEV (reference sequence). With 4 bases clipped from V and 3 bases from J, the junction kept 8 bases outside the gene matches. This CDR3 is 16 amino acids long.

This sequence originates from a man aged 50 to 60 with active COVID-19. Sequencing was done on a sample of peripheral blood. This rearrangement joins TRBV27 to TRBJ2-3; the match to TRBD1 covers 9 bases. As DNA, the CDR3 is TGTGCCAGCAGTTCCTCCCACAGGGGGCCGACAGATACGCAGTATTTT. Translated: CASSSSHRGPTDTQYF.